The rows below give T cell receptor beta chains drawn from one sample of a study of CD8 T cells in ankylosing spondylitis. TCRdb re-called the 5' RACE reads through MiXCR, storing one row per CDR3 protein. This repertoire shows about 250,000 distinct CDR3 sequences, roughly 32% found once; its top ten account for roughly 4.2%. The sample taken for sequencing was blood, either unsorted or a sorted T cell fraction (not recorded which). The receptor source for this set is a male donor with ankylosing spondylitis or in good health (not recorded which). The CDR3 runs from the conserved cysteine through the conserved F or W. Each record gives: J gene, V gene, clone size, D gene, CDR3 protein, CDR3 DNA. D genes are given only for firm matches. Part of the rows lack a size; the others show once, few, many or a class for expanded clones.

TRBJ2-5	TRBV20-1	-	TRBD2	CSAPFGGGQETQYF	TGCAGTGCTCCTTTTGGCGGGGGCCAAGAGACCCAGTACTTC
TRBJ2-5	TRBV12-3/TRBV12-4	-	-	CASSFKAWQYF	TGTGCCAGCAGTTTCAAGGCGTGGCAGTACTTC
TRBJ2-7	TRBV5-5	-	TRBD2	CASRPTAGFEQYF	TGTGCCAGCAGACCCACAGCGGGGTTTGAGCAGTACTTC
TRBJ1-5	TRBV6-5	-	TRBD1	CASGDSDQPQHF	TGTGCCAGCGGGGACAGCGATCAGCCCCAGCATTTT
TRBJ2-7	TRBV5-5	-	-	CASSFMGREQYF	TGTGCCAGCAGCTTCATGGGGAGGGAGCAGTACTTC
TRBJ2-6	TRBV10-3	-	TRBD1	CAIRTGVSGANVLTF	TGTGCCATCCGAACAGGGGTTAGTGGGGCCAACGTCCTGACTTTC
TRBJ2-1	TRBV5-1	few	-	CASSSGGHNEQFF	TGCGCCAGCAGCTCCGGGGGACACAATGAGCAGTTCTTC
TRBJ2-3	TRBV10-3	few	-	CAISDRNWGDTQYF	TGTGCCATCAGTGATCGGAACTGGGGGGATACGCAGTATTTT
TRBJ2-5	TRBV20-1	-	-	CSASLPGETQYF	TGCAGTGCTAGTCTCCCCGGCGAGACCCAGTACTTC
TRBJ2-1	TRBV20-1	-	-	CSASGGSYNEQFF	TGCAGTGCTAGCGGGGGCTCCTACAATGAGCAGTTCTTC
TRBJ2-3	TRBV15	-	-	CATSRDVRGRTDTQYF	TGTGCCACCAGCAGAGATGTGCGGGGTCGCACAGATACGCAGTATTTT
TRBJ2-3	TRBV7-9	-	-	CASSLARPGTPGNTQYF	TGTGCCAGCAGCTTAGCGCGACCGGGGACCCCGGGGAATACGCAGTATTTT
TRBJ2-5	TRBV7-8	-	-	CASSLTQQGSFQETQYF	TGTGCCAGCAGCCTAACCCAACAGGGAAGTTTCCAAGAGACCCAGTACTTC
TRBJ1-2	TRBV29-1	few	-	CALPRAGDAFGYTF	TGCGCCCTCCCGAGGGCAGGGGACGCTTTTGGCTACACCTTC
TRBJ2-3	TRBV19	-	-	CASISGAATDTQYF	TGTGCCAGTATTTCGGGGGCCGCCACAGATACGCAGTATTTT
TRBJ1-4	TRBV29-1	once	-	CSVETRQGEKLFF	TGCAGCGTTGAAACCAGGCAGGGTGAAAAACTGTTTTTT
TRBJ2-2	TRBV29-1	few	TRBD2	CSVRTSGGAGELFF	TGCAGCGTCAGGACTAGCGGGGGGGCCGGGGAGCTGTTTTTT
TRBJ2-3	TRBV6-5	many	TRBD2	CASSYSQAGGMDTQYF	TGTGCCAGCAGTTACTCACAAGCGGGGGGTATGGATACGCAGTATTTT
TRBJ2-7	TRBV20-1	-	-	CSASARREGSQIASYEQYF	TGCAGTGCTAGTGCGCGGCGGGAAGGATCTCAAATTGCCTCCTACGAGCAGTACTTC
TRBJ2-1	TRBV20-1	-	-	CSALGQYNEQFF	TGCAGTGCTCTTGGGCAGTACAATGAGCAGTTCTTC
TRBJ2-7	TRBV3-1	few	-	CASSQDWGRSSYEQYF	TGTGCCAGCAGCCAAGATTGGGGACGGTCGTCCTACGAGCAGTACTTC
TRBJ2-3	TRBV7-2	-	-	CASSINQGEPYF	TGTGCCAGCAGCATAAACCAAGGAGAGCCGTATTTT
TRBJ2-3	TRBV12-3/TRBV12-4	few	-	CASSSGHPTDTQYF	TGTGCCAGCAGTTCCGGACATCCCACAGATACGCAGTATTTT
TRBJ2-7	TRBV4-2	-	-	CASSPGPRSSYEQYF	TGTGCCAGCAGCCCGGGACCGAGGAGCTCCTACGAGCAGTACTTC
TRBJ1-2	TRBV29-1	-	TRBD1	CSVESLGQTRLTF	TGCAGCGTTGAAAGCTTGGGACAGACACGTCTCACCTTC
TRBJ1-1	TRBV12-3/TRBV12-4	-	-	CASSPTTIGTEAFF	TGTGCCAGCAGTCCAACAACGATCGGGACTGAAGCTTTCTTT